Described below is a single T cell receptor (beta chain) sequence and its context. Antigen unknown. The data were obtained in a study of shared clonotypes between healthy human individuals. Study details: Each donor's CD4 naive and CD4 memory cells filled three plates apiece, CD8 naive two, and CD8 memory one.

Study-wide results and caveats: Naive CD4 clonotype sharing across a few donors was approximately 5%. Depth was large, yet rarefaction showed that sorted-subset sequencing was incomplete. Tissues were not sampled, only blood, and their repertoires likely differ.

The table came from immunoSEQ multiplex PCR; TCRdb's copy has only in-frame clones and leaves some out. The sample gives approximately 2.5 million clones, approximately 94% of which show up once; 0.11% to 0.15% is in the top ten. Germline V lookup: CDR1 SGHVS, CDR2 FNYEAQ. This CDR3 is 12 amino acids long. Trimming shortened V by 5 bases and J by 4 bases, and 7 bases separated the two germline ends. The material sequenced was naive CD4+ T cells sorted from blood. Subset in this sample: CD45RA+ positively selected. The genes are TRBV7-6 and TRBJ2-3; D is unclear. This receptor was obtained from a man between 18 and 35 years old in good health. The CDR3 DNA reads TGTGCCAGCAGCCAGCATCCAGATACGCAGTATTTT. This encodes CASSQHPDTQYF.